The 31 T cell receptor beta chains below were found in one sample sequenced in a study of cytomegalovirus exposure and HLA in healthy donors. The PCR made use of 60 Vbeta and 13 Jbeta primers. Repertoires were generated with immunoSEQ multiplex PCR, while TCRdb's copy carries only in-frame clones and drops some. The profile covers more than 75,000 clones, with under 80% appearing a single time and 9.1% taken by the ten largest. The material sequenced was PBMCs. Source of these receptors: a man between 40 and 49 years old in good health and CMV-seropositive.

This clone was seen more than once but under ten times. The J gene is TRBJ1-1, the V gene TRBV5-5; D is possibly TRBD1 (6 bases). V was pared by 4 bases and J by 3 bases, with 16 bases between. The CDR3 is made up of 15 amino acids. The V gene's germline CDR1 is SGHKS and CDR2 YYEKEE (reference sequence). This CDR3 is CASSRPETGYTEAFF. The CDR3 region has the DNA TGTGCCAGCAGCCGACCGGAGACAGGCTACACTGAAGCTTTCTTT. The full variable domain, in which reference TRBV5-5 and TRBJ1-1 provide the parts outside the CDR3, is DAGVTQSPTHLIKTRGQQVTLRCSPISGHKSVSWYQQVLGQGPQFIFQYYEKEERGRGNFPDRFSARQFPNYSSELNVNALLLGDSALYLCASSRPETGYTEAFFGQGTRLTVV.

Regarding this clone: The sample has other DNA sequences that encode this CDR3 too. J is TRBJ2-7 and V is TRBV15; possible D gene TRBD2, 5 bases. Germline assignment: CDR1 LNHNV and CDR2 YYDKDF (reference sequence). CDR3 length: 12 residues. V was pared by 3 bases and J by 7 bases, with 10 bases between. The CDR3 sequence is CATSRDTGEQYF. The CDR3 bases are TGTGCCACCAGCAGGGATACGGGGGAGCAGTACTTC. Drawing the rest from reference TRBV15 and TRBJ2-7, the complete variable domain is DAMVIQNPRYQVTQFGKPVTLSCSQTLNHNVMYWYQQKSSQAPKLLFHYYDKDFNNEADTPDNFQSRRPNTSFCFLDIRSPGLGDTAMYLCATSRDTGEQYFGPGTRLTVT.

The chain combines TRBV6-4 with TRBJ2-2; D may be TRBD2 (6 bases). From germline, CDR1 is MRHNA and CDR2 SNTAGT. CDR3 length equals 14 residues. The ends were cut back, 7 bases at V and 7 bases at J, with 16 bases in the middle. CDR3 in amino acids: CASKRDSVVGELFF. For the CDR3, the DNA is TGTGCCAGCAAACGGGACTCAGTCGTCGGGGAGCTGTTTTTT.

This chain connects TRBV2 to TRBJ1-4; no firm D call. CDR1 and CDR2 from the germline V gene are SNHLY and FYNNEI. This CDR3 region has 15 residues. Trimming took 1 base from V and 10 from J, leaving 16 bases between them. CDR3 in DNA: TGTGCCAGCAGTGAAGAAAATGGACTCCTGGGAAAACTGTTTTTT. It specifies CASSEENGLLGKLFF.

The chain couples TRBV29-1 to TRBJ1-2; D unclear. The CDR3 is 12 amino acids. Trimming took off 6 bases at V and 5 bases at J, with 13 bases between the two ends. The germline gives CDR1 SQVTM, CDR2 ANQGSEA. DNA of the CDR3: TGCAGCGTCGCGCGGACTGATTATGGCTACACCTTC. Protein: CSVARTDYGYTF.

The gene calls are TRBV4-1 and TRBJ1-5; D is undetermined. Per the germline V gene, CDR1 is MGHRA and CDR2 is YSYEKL. The CDR3 is made up of 16 amino acids. Between the trimmed V and J ends, which lost 4 bases and 0 bases, there was a span of 13 bases. In DNA form, the CDR3 reads TGCGCCAGCAGCCTGAGGAGCACTAATAGCAATCAGCCCCAGCATTTT. Translation gives CASSLRSTNSNQPQHF.

The sample holds a few counts of this clone. This chain uses TRBV6-1 with TRBJ1-6, with D perhaps matching TRBD1 (6 bases). The CDR3 is 15 amino acids. CDR1 MNHNS and CDR2 SASEGT come from the germline V gene. With 1 base removed from V and 10 bases from J, the gap between germline ends came to 14 bases. CDR3 nucleotides: TGTGCCAGCAGTGAAGGTTGGGGGGGCAGGTCACCCCTCCACTTT. This codes for CASSEGWGGRSPLHF.

The chain is built from TRBV27 and TRBJ1-1, with a possible D match to TRBD1 (5 bases). This CDR3 is 15 amino acids long. Trimming took 4 bases from V and 2 from J, leaving 14 bases between them. CDR1 and CDR2 (germline): MNHEY, SMNVEV (reference sequence). The DNA of the CDR3 is TGTGCCAGCAGTTCCCTCGGGGCGGGAAACACTGAAGCTTTCTTT. Translating gives CASSSLGAGNTEAFF.

This clone has just a few counts. CDR3 DNA sequence: TGTGCCATCAAGACCTCGGACAGCTCCTACGAGCAGTACTTC. Protein: CAIKTSDSSYEQYF. The chain has TRBV10-3 and TRBJ2-7; D is perhaps TRBD1 (6 bases). This CDR3 has 14 residues. CDR1 and CDR2 from the germline V gene are ENHRY and SYGVKD. The V and J ends lost 7 bases and 0 bases respectively, with 13 bases between them.

The chain couples TRBV6-5 to TRBJ1-5; D not certain. Germline CDR1 is MNHEY and CDR2 is SVGAGI. Trimming removed 4 bases from V and 6 bases from J, with 7 bases in between. This CDR3 comprises 12 residues. CDR3 protein: CASSSGGQPQHF. In DNA, the CDR3 is TGTGCCAGCAGTTCTGGAGGTCAGCCCCAGCATTTT.

In nucleotides, the CDR3 is TGTGCCAGCAGCCGAGGACAGGTCGGCGCAGATACGCAGTATTTT. Its protein is CASSRGQVGADTQYF. This chain links TRBV7-3 with TRBJ2-3; 7 positions match TRBD1. The CDR3 consists of 15 residues. Trimming at V came to 5 bases and at J to 4 bases, leaving 9 bases not matched to a gene. The germline CDR1 and CDR2 sequences are SGHTA and FQGTGA.

This chain uses TRBV2 with TRBJ2-7; a weak D match, TRBD2 (5 bases). The CDR3 has 15 amino acids. The V end was cut by 6 bases, the J end by 1 base, with 16 bases between. The germline gives CDR1 SNHLY, CDR2 FYNNEI. The CDR3 is CASSLSWELSYEQYF. Written as DNA, the CDR3 is TGTGCCAGCAGCCTCTCTTGGGAGCTTTCCTACGAGCAGTACTTC.

The chain joins TRBV2 to TRBJ1-4, with TRBD1 matching 11 bases. With V trimmed by 2 bases and J by 11 bases, 4 bases remained unmatched. CDR3 length equals 14 residues. Germline assignment: CDR1 SNHLY and CDR2 FYNNEI. The CDR3 sequence: CASSERGQGGKLFF. CDR3 coding DNA: TGTGCCAGCAGTGAAAGGGGACAGGGGGGGAAACTGTTTTTT.

V and J are TRBV7-2 and TRBJ1-6, with a possible D match to TRBD1 (6 bases). The V end lost 1 base, the J end lost 5 bases, and 12 bases lay between the germline ends. CDR1 is SGHTA, CDR2 FQGNSA, per germline. The CDR3 is 16 residues long. CDR3 loop: CASSLVQGVNNSPLHF. CDR3 DNA sequence: TGTGCCAGCAGCTTAGTACAGGGAGTTAATAATTCACCCCTCCACTTT. The whole variable domain, remainder taken from reference TRBV7-2 and TRBJ1-6, is GAGVSQSPSNKVTEKGKDVELRCDPISGHTALYWYRQSLGQGLEFLIYFQGNSAPDKSGLPSDRFSAERTGGSVSTLTIQRTQQEDSAVYLCASSLVQGVNNSPLHFGNGTRLTVT.

V is TRBV9 and J is TRBJ1-3, with D perhaps TRBD1 (5 bases). The CDR3 is made up of 13 amino acids. From germline, CDR1 is SGDLS and CDR2 YYNGEE. Between the trimmed V and J ends, which lost 4 bases and 4 bases, there was a span of 9 bases. Here the CDR3 reads CASSPYRGNTIYF. CDR3 coding DNA: TGTGCCAGCAGCCCCTACAGGGGAAACACCATATATTTT. The whole variable domain, filled in from reference TRBV9 and TRBJ1-3, reads DSGVTQTPKHLITATGQRVTLRCSPRSGDLSVYWYQQSLDQGLQFLIQYYNGEERAKGNILERFSAQQFPDLHSELNLSSLELGDSALYFCASSPYRGNTIYFGEGSWLTVV.

The rearrangement joins TRBV28 to TRBJ1-4, with D possibly being TRBD1 (5 bases). The CDR3 is made up of 14 amino acids. Germline V CDR1 and CDR2: MDHEN, SYDVKM. Trimming cost V 3 bases and J 4 bases, with 9 bases left between them. The CDR3 DNA reads as TGTGCCAGCAGTTTTTCGGGGGGTAATGAAAAACTGTTTTTT. Amino acids: CASSFSGGNEKLFF.

Only a few counts were recorded for this clone. This chain connects TRBV5-4 to TRBJ2-6, with D perhaps TRBD2 (6 bases). Trimming cost V 4 bases and J 2 bases, with 13 bases left between them. This CDR3 has 16 amino acids. CDR1 and CDR2 (germline): SGHNT, YYREEE (reference sequence). The CDR3 spells CASSIRRGAGANVLTF. The DNA of the CDR3 is TGTGCCAGCAGCATTCGCCGCGGGGCTGGGGCCAACGTCCTGACTTTC.

The V call is TRBV6-5, the J call TRBJ1-1, with D uncertain. The CDR3 runs to 12 residues. Between the trimmed V and J ends, which lost 2 bases and 6 bases, there was a span of 7 bases. Germline CDR1 reads MNHEY; CDR2 reads SVGAGI. The CDR3: CASSYQRPEAFF. In DNA, the CDR3 is TGTGCCAGCAGTTACCAGCGGCCTGAAGCTTTCTTT.

This chain uses TRBV5-1 with TRBJ1-5; 8 bases fit TRBD1. This CDR3 has 15 residues. V lost 4 bases and J lost 0; bases outside the gene matches: 3. Germline CDR1 SGHRS, CDR2 YFSETQ. The CDR3 reads CASSQGAGSNQPQHF. DNA of the CDR3: TGCGCCAGCAGCCAGGGGGCTGGTAGCAATCAGCCCCAGCATTTT. Together with reference TRBV5-1 and TRBJ1-5, the CDR3 gives the full variable domain: KAGVTQTPRYLIKTRGQQVTLSCSPISGHRSVSWYQQTPGQGLQFLFEYFSETQRNKGNFPGRFSGRQFSNSRSEMNVSTLELGDSALYLCASSQGAGSNQPQHFGDGTRLSIL.

V is TRBV27 and J is TRBJ1-2; D possibly corresponds to TRBD1 (5 bases). The V end was cut by 2 bases, the J end by 0 bases, with 13 bases between. In germline, CDR1 is MNHEY, CDR2 SMNVEV (reference sequence). The length of the CDR3 is 16 residues. Here the CDR3 reads CASSLKGTGSNYGYTF. CDR3 nucleotide sequence: TGTGCCAGCAGTTTAAAAGGGACTGGGTCTAACTATGGCTACACCTTC.

The V call is TRBV5-1, the J call TRBJ1-1; 7 nucleotides match TRBD1. CDR3 length equals 15 residues. The germline V gene encodes CDR1 SGHRS and CDR2 YFSETQ. With 7 bases clipped from V and 1 base from J, the junction kept 10 bases outside the gene matches. The CDR3 loop is CASRDFGQANTEAFF. In nucleotides, the CDR3 is TGCGCCAGCCGTGATTTTGGACAGGCGAACACTGAAGCTTTCTTT.

The chain recombines TRBV7-2 with TRBJ2-1, with TRBD1 as a possible D gene (6 bases). This CDR3 has 14 amino acids. Trimming left V 4 bases short and J 9 bases short, with 16 bases between. From germline, CDR1 is SGHTA and CDR2 FQGNSA. The CDR3 DNA reads TGTGCCAGCAGCTCACAGGGTTATTCCAGTGAGCAGTTCTTC. Protein sequence: CASSSQGYSSEQFF. The entire variable domain, with the rest obtained from reference TRBV7-2 and TRBJ2-1, is as follows: GAGVSQSPSNKVTEKGKDVELRCDPISGHTALYWYRQSLGQGLEFLIYFQGNSAPDKSGLPSDRFSAERTGGSVSTLTIQRTQQEDSAVYLCASSSQGYSSEQFFGPGTRLTVL.

This clone was seen only once. The chain couples TRBV30 to TRBJ2-3; weak D call: TRBD2 (6 bases). V lost 1 base and J lost 3, with 14 bases in between. CDR3 size: 15 residues. The germline V gene encodes CDR1 GTSNPN and CDR2 SVGIG (reference sequence). The CDR3 loop is CAWSAGTGETDTQYF. The CDR3 DNA is TGTGCCTGGAGTGCCGGGACTGGGGAGACAGATACGCAGTATTTT.

The chain recombines TRBV2 with TRBJ2-7; 7 bases are shared with TRBD2. The ends lost 3 bases at V and 3 bases at J; junction bases unmatched: 5. This CDR3 region has 14 residues. The germline V gene encodes CDR1 SNHLY and CDR2 FYNNEI. CDR3 amino acids: CASSELAVFYEQYF. The CDR3 DNA follows: TGTGCCAGCAGTGAGCTAGCGGTATTCTACGAGCAGTACTTC. Drawing the rest from reference TRBV2 and TRBJ2-7, the complete variable domain is EPEVTQTPSHQVTQMGQEVILRCVPISNHLYFYWYRQILGQKVEFLVSFYNNEISEKSEIFDDQFSVERPDGSNFTLKIRSTKLEDSAMYFCASSELAVFYEQYFGPGTRLTVT.

V gene TRBV30 combines with J gene TRBJ2-5; TRBD1 is a possible D gene (5 bases). The end of the DNA is better explained by TRBJ2-7, so the J call may be wrong. The CDR3 runs 12 residues. Germline CDR1 reads GTSNPN; CDR2 reads SVGIG (reference sequence). The CDR3 sequence: CAWSGQSYEQYF. The CDR3, as DNA: TGTGCCTGGAGTGGACAGTCCTACGAGCAGTACTTC.

The chain is built from TRBV7-3 and TRBJ2-1, with 9 bases lining up with TRBD1. The CDR3 loop spans 17 amino acids. Germline CDR1 is SGHTA and CDR2 is FQGTGA. After removal of 5 bases from V and 5 bases from J, the junction contained 13 bases not matched to a gene. CDR3 in DNA: TGTGCCAGCAGCCCACTGGGGGGGACAGGGCAACACAATGAGCAGTTCTTC. Translation gives CASSPLGGTGQHNEQFF.

The gene calls are TRBV5-1 and TRBJ2-1; 7 bases align to TRBD1. The germline CDR1 and CDR2 sequences are SGHRS and YFSETQ. Unmatched junction bases numbered 13, after V lost 5 bases and J lost 8 bases. The CDR3 spans 15 residues. The CDR3 here is CASSPRPTGTHEQFF. CDR3 bases: TGCGCCAGCAGTCCCCGCCCGACAGGGACCCATGAGCAGTTCTTC.

This chain links TRBV9 with TRBJ2-1; the match to TRBD2 covers 8 bases. Germline assignment: CDR1 SGDLS and CDR2 YYNGEE. The CDR3 extends over 16 amino acids. V was clipped by 4 bases and J by 4 bases; unmatched bases: 10. The CDR3 reads CASSLLGSGIYNEQFF. As DNA, the CDR3 is TGTGCCAGCAGCCTCCTGGGTAGCGGGATATACAATGAGCAGTTCTTC.

CDR3 sequence (DNA): TGTGCCAGCAGCAGGCGTGGGTCGGGGGAGCAGTTCTTC. This gives the protein CASSRRGSGEQFF. V is TRBV7-7 and J is TRBJ2-1, with a possible D match to TRBD2 (5 bases). Germline V gene data show CDR1 as SSHAT and CDR2 as FNYEAQ (reference sequence). Trimming took 5 bases from V and 10 from J, leaving 15 bases between them. This CDR3 spans 13 amino acids. Variable domain in full (rest from reference TRBV7-7 and TRBJ2-1): GAGVSQSPRYKVTKRGQDVTLRCDPISSHATLYWYQQALGQGPEFLTYFNYEAQPDKSGLPSDRFSAERPEGSISTLTIQRTEQRDSAMYRCASSRRGSGEQFFGPGTRLTVL.

For this clone: Other nucleotide sequences in the sample specify the same CDR3. The rearrangement joins TRBV7-8 to TRBJ2-3; D perhaps matches TRBD2 (5 bases). V was trimmed by 2 bases and J by 2 bases, leaving 8 bases between them. This CDR3 has 14 residues. Germline lookup yields CDR1 SGHVS and CDR2 FQNEAQ. The CDR3 loop reads CASSLRRDTDTQYF. CDR3 DNA sequence: TGTGCCAGCAGCTTACGACGGGACACAGATACGCAGTATTTT.

The V gene is TRBV7-2, the J gene TRBJ2-7; TRBD2 matches at 11 bases. CDR3 length: 15 amino acids. Per germline, CDR1 SGHTA and CDR2 FQGNSA. The ends lost 3 bases at V and 4 bases at J; junction bases unmatched: 5. Written as DNA, the CDR3 is TGTGCCAGCAGCTTTAGCGGGGGGGCCCGATACGAGCAGTACTTC. This gives the protein CASSFSGGARYEQYF.